Listed below are T cell receptor beta chains from one sample, sequenced in a study of T cell responses to AZD1222 COVID-19 vaccine. Generated by immunoSEQ multiplex PCR, the TCRdb table keeps only in-frame clones and is missing some. The data show about 150,000 clones, 75% to 95% seen once. Sequenced material: peripheral blood, taken 28 days after the second AZD1222 dose. These receptors were taken from an adult who received the AZD1222 COVID-19 vaccine. Both conserved end residues are trimmed from each CDR3. The size of a clone is reported for some rows only, either as once, few or many, or as a class for expanded clones.

CDR3 protein: ASSSWTGEYEQY; V gene: TRBV27; clone size: few; J gene: TRBJ2-7; CDR3 length: 12
CDR3 protein: ASSLDRASVNEQF; V gene: TRBV3-1/TRBV3-2; clone size: -; J gene: TRBJ2-1; CDR3 length: 13
CDR3 protein: ASSYGGLAGGNEQY; V gene: TRBV6-5; clone size: -; J gene: TRBJ2-7; CDR3 length: 14
CDR3 protein: ASGWEAKNIQY; V gene: TRBV7-9; clone size: -; J gene: TRBJ2-4; CDR3 length: 11
CDR3 protein: ASSLGQGPYEQY; V gene: TRBV5-1; clone size: -; J gene: TRBJ2-7; CDR3 length: 12
CDR3 protein: ASSLLAGADTQY; V gene: TRBV3-1/TRBV3-2; clone size: -; J gene: TRBJ2-3; CDR3 length: 12
CDR3 protein: ASSLADREQF; V gene: TRBV7-6; clone size: -; J gene: TRBJ2-1; CDR3 length: 10
CDR3 protein: ASSSSPRGDGDTIY; V gene: TRBV27; clone size: -; J gene: TRBJ1-3; CDR3 length: 14
CDR3 protein: ASSYAGGMNTEAF; V gene: TRBV6-5; clone size: -; J gene: TRBJ1-1; CDR3 length: 13
CDR3 protein: ASGWEQGGSPLH; V gene: TRBV27; clone size: once; J gene: TRBJ1-6; CDR3 length: 12
CDR3 protein: ASGSGRPPHEQY; V gene: TRBV27; clone size: -; J gene: TRBJ2-7; CDR3 length: 12
CDR3 protein: ASSPGRNYGYT; V gene: TRBV12-3/TRBV12-4; clone size: -; J gene: TRBJ1-2; CDR3 length: 11
CDR3 protein: ASSFSGGNTEAF; V gene: TRBV7-8; clone size: -; J gene: TRBJ1-1; CDR3 length: 12
CDR3 protein: ASSLVSGELF; V gene: TRBV5-1; clone size: -; J gene: TRBJ2-2; CDR3 length: 10
CDR3 protein: AIRLDPAYEQY; V gene: TRBV10-3; clone size: -; J gene: TRBJ2-7; CDR3 length: 11
CDR3 protein: ASSDSIGREVYEQY; V gene: TRBV6-4; clone size: once; J gene: TRBJ2-7; CDR3 length: 14
CDR3 protein: ASSSLLGGTEAF; V gene: TRBV11-2; clone size: -; J gene: TRBJ1-1; CDR3 length: 12
CDR3 protein: ASSLNRAGELF; V gene: TRBV27; clone size: -; J gene: TRBJ2-2; CDR3 length: 11
CDR3 protein: ASRKTSVYEQY; V gene: TRBV2; clone size: few; J gene: TRBJ2-7; CDR3 length: 11
CDR3 protein: ASSPLHRGNTEAF; V gene: TRBV5-1; clone size: -; J gene: TRBJ1-1; CDR3 length: 13
CDR3 protein: ASSTGTGGNYGYT; V gene: TRBV19; clone size: -; J gene: TRBJ1-2; CDR3 length: 13
CDR3 protein: ASSRGRTGGVGTEAF; V gene: TRBV19; clone size: -; J gene: TRBJ1-1; CDR3 length: 15
CDR3 protein: ASSLDSSTDTQY; V gene: TRBV5-1; clone size: -; J gene: TRBJ2-3; CDR3 length: 12
CDR3 protein: ASSVRTGNLYGYT; V gene: TRBV19; clone size: -; J gene: TRBJ1-2; CDR3 length: 13
CDR3 protein: ASSPRTGGAGNTEAF; V gene: TRBV18; clone size: -; J gene: TRBJ1-1; CDR3 length: 15
CDR3 protein: ASSYRQGAGYGYT; V gene: TRBV6-5; clone size: -; J gene: TRBJ1-2; CDR3 length: 13
CDR3 protein: ASSEQSHNSPLH; V gene: TRBV2; clone size: -; J gene: TRBJ1-6; CDR3 length: 12
CDR3 protein: ASSYRDRGDEQY; V gene: TRBV7-9; clone size: -; J gene: TRBJ2-7; CDR3 length: 12
CDR3 protein: ASSQPGGASNQPQH; V gene: TRBV4-1; clone size: -; J gene: TRBJ1-5; CDR3 length: 14
CDR3 protein: ASSPDPSAASYNEQF; V gene: TRBV4-1; clone size: -; J gene: TRBJ2-1; CDR3 length: 15
CDR3 protein: ASGKAGVGGYNEQF; V gene: TRBV5-1; clone size: once; J gene: TRBJ2-1; CDR3 length: 14
CDR3 protein: ASSPRDRTYEQY; V gene: TRBV18; clone size: -; J gene: TRBJ2-7; CDR3 length: 12
CDR3 protein: ATSSPQGQGAPDTQY; V gene: TRBV24-1; clone size: -; J gene: TRBJ2-3; CDR3 length: 15
CDR3 protein: ASSLGGQGVNEKLF; V gene: TRBV5-1; clone size: -; J gene: TRBJ1-4; CDR3 length: 14
CDR3 protein: AFPGTGNYNEQF; V gene: TRBV23-1; clone size: -; J gene: TRBJ2-1; CDR3 length: 12
CDR3 protein: ASREGQVSNQPQH; V gene: TRBV2; clone size: -; J gene: TRBJ1-5; CDR3 length: 13
CDR3 protein: ASSPTRELYNEQF; V gene: TRBV5-4; clone size: -; J gene: TRBJ2-1; CDR3 length: 13
CDR3 protein: ATRAVSGNTIY; V gene: TRBV19; clone size: -; J gene: TRBJ1-3; CDR3 length: 11
CDR3 protein: ASSLGGQANQPQH; V gene: TRBV5-1; clone size: -; J gene: TRBJ1-5; CDR3 length: 13
CDR3 protein: ASSSRWTASKVYGYT; V gene: TRBV27; clone size: -; J gene: TRBJ1-2; CDR3 length: 15
CDR3 protein: ASSPRSGARRFTEAF; V gene: TRBV27; clone size: -; J gene: TRBJ1-1; CDR3 length: 15
CDR3 protein: ASSGNYGYT; V gene: TRBV28; clone size: -; J gene: TRBJ1-2; CDR3 length: 9
CDR3 protein: ASKMEGGKSDTQY; V gene: TRBV5-1; clone size: -; J gene: TRBJ2-3; CDR3 length: 13
CDR3 protein: ASSPPGQGVNGYT; V gene: TRBV18; clone size: -; J gene: TRBJ1-2; CDR3 length: 13
CDR3 protein: ASSFGLAKLF; V gene: TRBV12-3/TRBV12-4; clone size: -; J gene: TRBJ1-4; CDR3 length: 10
CDR3 protein: ASEGGALAKNIQY; V gene: TRBV6-5; clone size: -; J gene: TRBJ2-4; CDR3 length: 13
CDR3 protein: ASSKTTPVASYEQY; V gene: TRBV7-2; clone size: -; J gene: TRBJ2-7; CDR3 length: 14
CDR3 protein: ASSLVAGSYEQY; V gene: TRBV7-8; clone size: -; J gene: TRBJ2-7; CDR3 length: 12
CDR3 protein: ASSLSYPGQPNTEAF; V gene: TRBV7-6; clone size: -; J gene: TRBJ1-1; CDR3 length: 15
CDR3 protein: ASSQGGNTEAF; V gene: TRBV4-1; clone size: -; J gene: TRBJ1-1; CDR3 length: 11
CDR3 protein: ASSPWTSGLETQY; V gene: TRBV5-1; clone size: -; J gene: TRBJ2-5; CDR3 length: 13
CDR3 protein: ASSLVQGTEQY; V gene: TRBV13; clone size: -; J gene: TRBJ2-7; CDR3 length: 11
CDR3 protein: ASSRDKKTEAF; V gene: TRBV2; clone size: once; J gene: TRBJ1-1; CDR3 length: 11
CDR3 protein: SAHGNDLHT; V gene: TRBV20-1; clone size: -; J gene: TRBJ1-2; CDR3 length: 9
CDR3 protein: ASSLLAGGREQY; V gene: TRBV5-6; clone size: few; J gene: TRBJ2-7; CDR3 length: 12
CDR3 protein: ASSPSARGQDEAF; V gene: TRBV12-1; clone size: -; J gene: TRBJ1-1; CDR3 length: 13